This T cell receptor (beta chain) emerged from a study of blood T cells in healthy people across ages. Study results and caveats: PBMCs left unsorted prevented a conclusive naive versus antigen-experienced comparison. While age rose, TCR beta diversity per million T cells dropped in a roughly linear way. The study regarded diversity estimates from one million T cells as underestimates. It was the long-lived donors that had more naive CD4+ cells and higher diversity than aged donors.

This clonotype was recorded a few times. Its specificity is not known. Combining a sample-barcoded 5' primer with a J-beta primer mix, a second PCR ran for 7 to 11 cycles. MiXCR was run by TCRdb on the 5' RACE reads, yielding one entry per CDR3 protein. The sample has some 1.8 million distinct CDR3 sequences, 35% to 50% seen once. The CDR3 length is 15 residues. The chain employs TRBV12-3 or TRBV12-4 and TRBJ2-7; 13 bases agree with TRBD2. The DNA end is more similar to TRBJ2-5, so the J call may be wrong. Input material: blood. This clonotype was sampled from a human donor in good health. The DNA of the CDR3 is TGTGCCAGCAGTGCGGGACTAGCGGGGCTAGAGACCCAGTACTTC. Amino acid sequence: CASSAGLAGLETQYF.